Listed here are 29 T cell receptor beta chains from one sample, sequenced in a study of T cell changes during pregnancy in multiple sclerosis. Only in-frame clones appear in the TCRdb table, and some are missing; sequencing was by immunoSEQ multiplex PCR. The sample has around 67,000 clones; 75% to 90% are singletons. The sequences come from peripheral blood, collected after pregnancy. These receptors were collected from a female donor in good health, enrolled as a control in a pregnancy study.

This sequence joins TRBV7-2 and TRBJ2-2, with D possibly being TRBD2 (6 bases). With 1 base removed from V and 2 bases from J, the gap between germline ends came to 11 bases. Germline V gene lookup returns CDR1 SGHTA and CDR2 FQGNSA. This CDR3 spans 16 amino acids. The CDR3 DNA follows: TGTGCCAGCAGCTTAGTTGGCGGGGCCAACACCGGGGAGCTGTTTTTT. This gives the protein CASSLVGGANTGELFF.

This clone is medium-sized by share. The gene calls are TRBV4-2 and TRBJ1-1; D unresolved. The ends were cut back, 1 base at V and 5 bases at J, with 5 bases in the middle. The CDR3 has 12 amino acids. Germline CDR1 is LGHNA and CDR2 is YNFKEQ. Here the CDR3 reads CASSQVSTEAFF. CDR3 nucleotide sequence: TGTGCCAGCAGCCAAGTATCGACTGAAGCTTTCTTT.

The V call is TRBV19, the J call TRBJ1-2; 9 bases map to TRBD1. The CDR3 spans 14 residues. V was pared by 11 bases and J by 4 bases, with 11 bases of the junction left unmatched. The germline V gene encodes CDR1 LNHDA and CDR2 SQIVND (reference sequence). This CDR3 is CAGRTGTGTYGYTF. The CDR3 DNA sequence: TGTGCCGGACGGACCGGGACAGGGACCTATGGCTACACCTTC.

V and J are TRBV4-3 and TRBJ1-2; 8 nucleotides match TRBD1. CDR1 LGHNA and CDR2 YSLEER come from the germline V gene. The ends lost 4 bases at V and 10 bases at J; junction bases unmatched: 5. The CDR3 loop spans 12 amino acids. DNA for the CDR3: TGCGCCAGCAGCCCCGGGACAGGTGTCTACACCTTC. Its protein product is CASSPGTGVYTF.

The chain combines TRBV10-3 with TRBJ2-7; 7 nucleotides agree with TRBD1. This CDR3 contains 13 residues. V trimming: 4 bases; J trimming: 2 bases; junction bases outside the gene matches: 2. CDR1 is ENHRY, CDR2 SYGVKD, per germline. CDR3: CAISAGQTYEQYF. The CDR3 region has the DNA TGTGCCATCAGTGCGGGACAGACCTACGAGCAGTACTTC.

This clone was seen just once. CDR3 in amino acids: CASSFPGTTARNEQFF. The CDR3, as DNA: TGTGCCAGCAGCTTTCCCGGGACTACCGCCCGGAATGAGCAGTTCTTC. The chain carries TRBV5-5 and TRBJ2-1; TRBD2 matches 7 bases. Germline trimming cut 2 bases from V and 7 bases from J; bases unmatched to any gene: 12. The CDR3 has 16 amino acids. CDR1 SGHKS and CDR2 YYEKEE come from the germline V gene (reference sequence).

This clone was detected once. CDR3 coding DNA: TGTGCCAGCAGTTTAATGGGCCGCGGGGTGGGGACCGGGGAGCTGTTTTTT. Encoded protein: CASSLMGRGVGTGELFF. J is TRBJ2-2 and V is TRBV27, with D possibly matching TRBD2 (6 bases). This CDR3 region has 17 residues. Looked up from germline, CDR1 is MNHEY and CDR2 is SMNVEV (reference sequence). Trimming took off 2 bases at V and 5 bases at J, with 18 bases between the two ends.

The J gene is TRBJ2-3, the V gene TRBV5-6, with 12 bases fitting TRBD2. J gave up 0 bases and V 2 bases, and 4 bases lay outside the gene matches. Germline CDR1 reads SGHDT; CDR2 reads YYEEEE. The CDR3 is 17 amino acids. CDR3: CASSFTSGGTSTDTQYF. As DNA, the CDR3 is TGTGCCAGCAGCTTCACTAGCGGGGGGACTAGCACAGATACGCAGTATTTT.

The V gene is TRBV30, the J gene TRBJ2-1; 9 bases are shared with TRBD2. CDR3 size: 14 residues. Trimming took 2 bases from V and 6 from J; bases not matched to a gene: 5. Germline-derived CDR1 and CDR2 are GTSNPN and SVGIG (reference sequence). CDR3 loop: CAWSRLAGSNEQFF. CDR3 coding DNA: TGTGCCTGGAGTAGGCTAGCGGGGAGCAATGAGCAGTTCTTC.

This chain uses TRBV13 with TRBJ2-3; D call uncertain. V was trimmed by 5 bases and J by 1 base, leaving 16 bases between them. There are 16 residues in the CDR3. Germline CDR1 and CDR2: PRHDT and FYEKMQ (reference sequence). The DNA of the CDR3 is TGTGCCAGCAGCCCCCTGCTTCCCCAGGGCACAGATACGCAGTATTTT. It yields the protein CASSPLLPQGTDTQYF.

The DNA for the CDR3 is TGTGCCAGTAGTATCTGGAGGGGCGAAAGGGAGACCCAGTACTTC. Its translation is CASSIWRGERETQYF. J is TRBJ2-5 and V is TRBV19; maybe TRBD2 (6 bases). The V gene's germline CDR1 is LNHDA and CDR2 SQIVND (reference sequence). The CDR3 totals 15 residues. V dropped 3 bases and J dropped 5 bases, with 16 bases sitting between them.

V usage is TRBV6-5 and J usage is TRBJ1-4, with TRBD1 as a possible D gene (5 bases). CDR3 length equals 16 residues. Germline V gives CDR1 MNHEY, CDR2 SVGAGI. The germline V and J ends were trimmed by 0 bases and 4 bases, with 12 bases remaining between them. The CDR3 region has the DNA TGTGCCAGCAGTTACTCTCTAAGGGGCATTAATGAAAAACTGTTTTTT. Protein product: CASSYSLRGINEKLFF.

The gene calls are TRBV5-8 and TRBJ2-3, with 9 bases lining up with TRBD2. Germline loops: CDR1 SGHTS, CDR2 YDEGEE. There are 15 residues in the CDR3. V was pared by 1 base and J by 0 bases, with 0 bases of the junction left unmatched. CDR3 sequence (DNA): TGTGCCAGCAGCTTGACTAGCGGGAGCACAGATACGCAGTATTTT. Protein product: CASSLTSGSTDTQYF.

The CDR3 region is CASSSGTRGGTGTQYF. The CDR3 DNA reads TGTGCCAGCAGCTCCGGGACTAGGGGGGGTACGGGGACCCAGTACTTC. The rearrangement links TRBV5-4 to TRBJ2-5; 8 bases align to TRBD2. V was clipped by 3 bases and J by 7 bases; unmatched bases: 14. This CDR3 has 16 residues. Germline V gives CDR1 SGHNT, CDR2 YYREEE (reference sequence).

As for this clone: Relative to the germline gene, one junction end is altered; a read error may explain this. The CDR3 reads CASSPPGTEKWF. The DNA of the CDR3 is TGTGCCAGCAGCCCACCCGGGACAGAGAAATGGTTT. This chain links TRBV5-5 with TRBJ1-1; 7 bases are a match to TRBD1. The CDR3 is 12 residues long. Germline V gives CDR1 SGHKS, CDR2 YYEKEE (reference sequence).

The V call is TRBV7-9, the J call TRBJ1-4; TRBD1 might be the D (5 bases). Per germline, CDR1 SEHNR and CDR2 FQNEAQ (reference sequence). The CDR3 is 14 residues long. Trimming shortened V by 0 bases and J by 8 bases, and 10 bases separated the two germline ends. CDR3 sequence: CASSLAGGEEKLFF. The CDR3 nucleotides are TGTGCCAGCAGCTTAGCCGGGGGGGAGGAAAAACTGTTTTTT. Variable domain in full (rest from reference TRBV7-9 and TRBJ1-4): DTGVSQNPRHKITKRGQNVTFRCDPISEHNRLYWYRQTLGQGPEFLTYFQNEAQLEKSRLLSDRFSAERPKGSFSTLEIQRTEQGDSAMYLCASSLAGGEEKLFFGSGTQLSVL.

CDR3 loop: CASSLEGKSNEKLFF. Written as DNA, the CDR3 is TGCGCCAGCAGCCTGGAGGGGAAATCTAATGAAAAACTGTTTTTT. J is TRBJ1-4 and V is TRBV5-1, with D maybe TRBD1 (5 bases). Germline CDR1 reads SGHRS; CDR2 reads YFSETQ. CDR3 length: 15 residues. Trimming removed 4 bases at V and 3 bases at J, with 13 bases between.

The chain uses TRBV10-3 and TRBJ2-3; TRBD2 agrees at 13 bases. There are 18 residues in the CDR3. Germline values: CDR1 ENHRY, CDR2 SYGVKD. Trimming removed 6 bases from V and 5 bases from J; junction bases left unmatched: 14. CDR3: CAIRPGTSGISGGDTQYF. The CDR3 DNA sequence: TGTGCCATCAGGCCCGGGACTAGCGGGATTAGCGGGGGAGATACGCAGTATTTT.

CDR3 DNA sequence: TGTGCCCATACGGCAGGTTCGAACACCGGGGAGCTGTTTTTT. This translates into CAHTAGSNTGELFF. This rearrangement joins TRBV7-2 to TRBJ2-2, with D hard to call. The CDR3 is made up of 14 amino acids. Germline V gives CDR1 SGHTA, CDR2 FQGNSA. The ends were cut back, 11 bases at V and 0 bases at J, with 13 bases in the middle. The whole variable domain, filled in from reference TRBV7-2 and TRBJ2-2, reads GAGVSQSPSNKVTEKGKDVELRCDPISGHTALYWYRQSLGQGLEFLIYFQGNSAPDKSGLPSDRFSAERTGGSVSTLTIQRTQQEDSAVYLCAHTAGSNTGELFFGEGSRLTVL.

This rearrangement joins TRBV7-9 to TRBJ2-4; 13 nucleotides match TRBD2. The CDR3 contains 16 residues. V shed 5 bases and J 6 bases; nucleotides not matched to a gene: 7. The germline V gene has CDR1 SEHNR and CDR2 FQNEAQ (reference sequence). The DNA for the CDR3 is TGTGCCAGCAGCGATACTAGCGGGAGGGCCCTAAACATTCAGTACTTC. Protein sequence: CASSDTSGRALNIQYF.

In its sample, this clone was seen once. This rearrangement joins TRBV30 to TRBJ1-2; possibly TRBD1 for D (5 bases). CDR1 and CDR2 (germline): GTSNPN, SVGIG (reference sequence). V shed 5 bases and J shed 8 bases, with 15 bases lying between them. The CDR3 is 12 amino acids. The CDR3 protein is CAWVRGTGGYTF. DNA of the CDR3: TGTGCCTGGGTGCGGGGGACCGGGGGCTACACCTTC.

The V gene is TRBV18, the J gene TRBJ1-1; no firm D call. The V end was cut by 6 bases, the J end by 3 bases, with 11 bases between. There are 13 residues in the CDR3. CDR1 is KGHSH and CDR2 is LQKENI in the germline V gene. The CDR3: CASSSGWDTEAFF. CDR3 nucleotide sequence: TGTGCCAGCTCTTCAGGATGGGACACTGAAGCTTTCTTT.

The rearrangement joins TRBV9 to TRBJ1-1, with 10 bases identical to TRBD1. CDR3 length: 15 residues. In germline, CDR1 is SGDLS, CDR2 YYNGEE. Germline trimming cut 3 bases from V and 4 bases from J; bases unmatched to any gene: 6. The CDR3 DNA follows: TGTGCCAGCAGCGCTCAGACAGGGGGCTTCACTGAAGCTTTCTTT. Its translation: CASSAQTGGFTEAFF.

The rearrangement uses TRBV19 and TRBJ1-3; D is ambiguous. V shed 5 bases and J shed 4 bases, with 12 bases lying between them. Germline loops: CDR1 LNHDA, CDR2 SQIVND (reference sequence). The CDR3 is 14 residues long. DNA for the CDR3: TGTGCCAGTAGTGTGGGGAGTGAAGGAAACACCATATATTTT. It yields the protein CASSVGSEGNTIYF.

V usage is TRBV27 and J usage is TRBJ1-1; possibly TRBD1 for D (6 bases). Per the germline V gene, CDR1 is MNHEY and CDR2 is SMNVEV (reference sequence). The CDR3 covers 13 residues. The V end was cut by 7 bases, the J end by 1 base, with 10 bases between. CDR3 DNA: TGTGCCAGCACCCGGACAGCGAACACTGAAGCTTTCTTT. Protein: CASTRTANTEAFF.

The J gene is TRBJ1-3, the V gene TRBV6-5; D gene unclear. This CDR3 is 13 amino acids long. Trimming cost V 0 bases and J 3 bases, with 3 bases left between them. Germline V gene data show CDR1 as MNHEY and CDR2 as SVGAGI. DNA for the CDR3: TGTGCCAGCAGTTACTCGAGTGGAAACACCATATATTTT. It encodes CASSYSSGNTIYF.

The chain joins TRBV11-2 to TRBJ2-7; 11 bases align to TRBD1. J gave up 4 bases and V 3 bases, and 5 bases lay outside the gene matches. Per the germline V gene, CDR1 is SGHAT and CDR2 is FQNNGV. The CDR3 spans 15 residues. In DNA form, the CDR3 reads TGTGCCAGCAGCTTCGGACAGGGGGCGTTGTACGAGCAGTACTTC. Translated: CASSFGQGALYEQYF.

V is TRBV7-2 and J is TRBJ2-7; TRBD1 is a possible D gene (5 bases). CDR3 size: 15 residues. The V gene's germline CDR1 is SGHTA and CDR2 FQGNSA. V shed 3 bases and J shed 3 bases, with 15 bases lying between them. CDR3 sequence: CASSFGQGDIYEQYF. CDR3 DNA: TGTGCCAGCAGCTTTGGGCAGGGCGACATCTACGAGCAGTACTTC.

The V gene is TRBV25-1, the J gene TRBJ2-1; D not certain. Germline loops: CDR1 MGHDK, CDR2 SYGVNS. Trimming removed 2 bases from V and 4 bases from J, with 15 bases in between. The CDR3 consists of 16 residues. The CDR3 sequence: CASSEGHFVTYNEQFF. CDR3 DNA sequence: TGTGCCAGCAGTGAAGGGCACTTTGTAACTTACAATGAGCAGTTCTTC.